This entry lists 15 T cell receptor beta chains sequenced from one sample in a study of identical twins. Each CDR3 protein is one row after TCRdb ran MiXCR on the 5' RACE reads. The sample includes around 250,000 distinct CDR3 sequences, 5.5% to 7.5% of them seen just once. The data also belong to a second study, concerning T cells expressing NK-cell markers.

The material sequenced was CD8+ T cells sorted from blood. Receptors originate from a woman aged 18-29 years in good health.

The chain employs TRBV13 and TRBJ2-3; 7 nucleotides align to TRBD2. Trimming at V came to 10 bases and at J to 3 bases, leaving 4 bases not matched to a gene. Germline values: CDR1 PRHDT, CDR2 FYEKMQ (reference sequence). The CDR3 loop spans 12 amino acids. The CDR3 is CANGLGTDTQYF. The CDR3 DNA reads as TGTGCCAACGGACTAGGAACAGATACGCAGTATTTT.

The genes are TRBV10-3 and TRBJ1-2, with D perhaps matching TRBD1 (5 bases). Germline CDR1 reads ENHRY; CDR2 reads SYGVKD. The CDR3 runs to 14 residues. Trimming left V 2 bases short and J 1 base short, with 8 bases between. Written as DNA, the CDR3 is TGTGCCATCAGTGAGGACAGCCTTAACTATGGCTACACCTTC. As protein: CAISEDSLNYGYTF.

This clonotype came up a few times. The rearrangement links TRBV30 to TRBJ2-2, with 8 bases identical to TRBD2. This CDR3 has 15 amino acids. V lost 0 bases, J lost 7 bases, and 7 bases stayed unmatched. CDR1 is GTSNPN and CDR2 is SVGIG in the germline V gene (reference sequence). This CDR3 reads CAWSVIGRAHGELFF. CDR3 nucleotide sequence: TGTGCCTGGAGTGTAATCGGGAGGGCCCACGGGGAGCTGTTTTTT.

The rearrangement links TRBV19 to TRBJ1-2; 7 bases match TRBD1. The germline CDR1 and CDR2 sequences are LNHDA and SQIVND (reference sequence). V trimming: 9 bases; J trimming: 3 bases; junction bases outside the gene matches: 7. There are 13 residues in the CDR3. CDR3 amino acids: CASTGTVDYGYTF. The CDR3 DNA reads TGTGCCAGCACCGGGACAGTAGACTATGGCTACACCTTC.

As DNA, the CDR3 is TGCGCCAGCAGCTTGGGGGCAGGGACTGCCTATGGCTACACCTTC. Amino acid sequence: CASSLGAGTAYGYTF. This chain joins TRBV5-1 and TRBJ1-2, with D perhaps matching TRBD1 (5 bases). Between the trimmed V and J ends, which lost 0 bases and 4 bases, there was a span of 13 bases. Germline V gene data show CDR1 as SGHRS and CDR2 as YFSETQ. The CDR3 runs to 15 residues.

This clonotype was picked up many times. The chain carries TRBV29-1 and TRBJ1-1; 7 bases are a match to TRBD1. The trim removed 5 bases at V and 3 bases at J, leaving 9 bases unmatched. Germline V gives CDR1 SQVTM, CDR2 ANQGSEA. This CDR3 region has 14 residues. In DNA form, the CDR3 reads TGCAGCGTTCCTTACAGGGGAGTGGACACTGAAGCTTTCTTT. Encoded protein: CSVPYRGVDTEAFF. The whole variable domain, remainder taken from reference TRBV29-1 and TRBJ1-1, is SAVISQKPSRDICQRGTSLTIQCQVDSQVTMMFWYRQQPGQSLTLIATANQGSEATYESGFVIDKFPISRPNLTFSTLTVSNMSPEDSSIYLCSVPYRGVDTEAFFGQGTRLTVV.

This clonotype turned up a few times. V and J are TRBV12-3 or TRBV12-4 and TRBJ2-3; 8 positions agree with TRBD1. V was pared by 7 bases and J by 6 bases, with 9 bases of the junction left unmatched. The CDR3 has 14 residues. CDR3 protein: CASTWTGLGDTQYF. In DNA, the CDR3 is TGTGCCAGCACCTGGACAGGGTTGGGGGATACGCAGTATTTT.

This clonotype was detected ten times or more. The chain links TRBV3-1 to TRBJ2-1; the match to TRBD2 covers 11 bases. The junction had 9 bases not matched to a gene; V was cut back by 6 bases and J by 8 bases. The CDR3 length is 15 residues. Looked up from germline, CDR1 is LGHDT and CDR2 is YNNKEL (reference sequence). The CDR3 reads CASRPSGGWNDEQFF. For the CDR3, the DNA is TGTGCCAGCAGACCTAGCGGGGGGTGGAACGATGAGCAGTTCTTC.

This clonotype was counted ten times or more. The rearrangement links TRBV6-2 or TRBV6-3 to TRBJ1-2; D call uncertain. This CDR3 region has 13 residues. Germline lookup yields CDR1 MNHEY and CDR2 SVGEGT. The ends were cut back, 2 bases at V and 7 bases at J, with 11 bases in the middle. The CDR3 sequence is CASSYGPGGGYTF. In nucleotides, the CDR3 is TGTGCCAGCAGTTACGGGCCAGGCGGTGGCTACACCTTC.

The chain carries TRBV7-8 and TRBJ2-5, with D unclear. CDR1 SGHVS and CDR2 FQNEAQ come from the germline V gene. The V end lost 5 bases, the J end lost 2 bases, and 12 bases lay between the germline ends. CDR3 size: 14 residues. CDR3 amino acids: CASSNWAKQETQYF. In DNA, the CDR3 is TGTGCCAGCAGCAATTGGGCGAAACAAGAGACCCAGTACTTC. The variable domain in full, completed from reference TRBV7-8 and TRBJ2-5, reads GAGVSQSPRYKVAKRGQDVALRCDPISGHVSLFWYQQALGQGPEFLTYFQNEAQLDKSGLPSDRFFAERPEGSVSTLKIQRTQQEDSAVYLCASSNWAKQETQYFGPGTRLLVL.

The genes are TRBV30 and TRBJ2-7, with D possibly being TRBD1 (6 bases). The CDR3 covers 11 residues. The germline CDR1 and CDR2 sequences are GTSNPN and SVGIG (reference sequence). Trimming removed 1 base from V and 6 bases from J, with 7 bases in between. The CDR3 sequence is CAWSDRAEQYF. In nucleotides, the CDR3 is TGTGCCTGGAGTGACAGGGCCGAGCAGTACTTC.

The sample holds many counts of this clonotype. The CDR3 DNA is TGTGCCAGCAGTGAAGGACTAGCGGGGGCCCGAAGCTCCTACAATGAGCAGTTCTTC. Translated: CASSEGLAGARSSYNEQFF. The chain has TRBV6-1 and TRBJ2-1; 12 bases match TRBD2. The length of the CDR3 is 19 residues. Germline V lookup: CDR1 MNHNS, CDR2 SASEGT. V dropped 1 base and J dropped 0; count of bases not matched to a gene: 7.

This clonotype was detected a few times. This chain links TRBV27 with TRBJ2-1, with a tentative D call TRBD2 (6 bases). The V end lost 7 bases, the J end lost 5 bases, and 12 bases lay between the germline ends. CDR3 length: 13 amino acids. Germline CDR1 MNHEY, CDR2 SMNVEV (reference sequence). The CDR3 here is CASTSGPNNEQFF. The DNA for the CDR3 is TGTGCCAGCACCAGCGGGCCGAACAATGAGCAGTTCTTC.

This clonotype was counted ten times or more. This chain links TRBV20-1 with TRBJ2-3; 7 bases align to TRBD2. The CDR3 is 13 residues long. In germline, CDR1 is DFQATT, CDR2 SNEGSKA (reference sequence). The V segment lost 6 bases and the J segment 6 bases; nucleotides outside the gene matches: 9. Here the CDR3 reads CSATREMVDTQYF. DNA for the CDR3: TGCAGTGCGACGCGGGAGATGGTGGATACGCAGTATTTT.

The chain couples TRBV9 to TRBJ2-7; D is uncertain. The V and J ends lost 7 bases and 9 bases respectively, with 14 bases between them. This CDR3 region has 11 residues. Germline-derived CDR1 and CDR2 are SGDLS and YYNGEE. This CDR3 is CASEAAGAQYF. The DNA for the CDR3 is TGTGCCAGCGAGGCGGCCGGCGCGCAGTACTTC.